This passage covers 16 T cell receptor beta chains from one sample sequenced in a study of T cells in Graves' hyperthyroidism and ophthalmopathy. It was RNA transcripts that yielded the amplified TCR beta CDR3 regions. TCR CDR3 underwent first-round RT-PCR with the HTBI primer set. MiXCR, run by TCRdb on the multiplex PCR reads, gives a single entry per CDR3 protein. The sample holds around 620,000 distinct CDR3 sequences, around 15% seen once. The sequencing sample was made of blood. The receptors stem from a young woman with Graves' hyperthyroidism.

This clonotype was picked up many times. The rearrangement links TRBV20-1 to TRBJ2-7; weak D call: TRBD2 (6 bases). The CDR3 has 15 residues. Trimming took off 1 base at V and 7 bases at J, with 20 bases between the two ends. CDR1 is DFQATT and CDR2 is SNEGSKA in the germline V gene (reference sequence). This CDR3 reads CSARVAGLLSREQYF. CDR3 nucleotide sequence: TGCAGTGCTAGAGTCGCGGGACTCCTGTCTAGAGAGCAGTACTTC.

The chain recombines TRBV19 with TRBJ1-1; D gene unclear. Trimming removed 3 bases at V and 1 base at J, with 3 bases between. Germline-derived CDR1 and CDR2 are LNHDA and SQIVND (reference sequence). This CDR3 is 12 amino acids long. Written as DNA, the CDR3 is TGTGCCAGTAGTATCCGGAACACTGAAGCTTTCTTT. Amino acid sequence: CASSIRNTEAFF. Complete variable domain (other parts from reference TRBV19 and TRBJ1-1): DGGITQSPKYLFRKEGQNVTLSCEQNLNHDAMYWYRQDPGQGLRLIYYSQIVNDFQKGDIAEGYSVSREKKESFPLTVTSAQKNPTAFYLCASSIRNTEAFFGQGTRLTVV.

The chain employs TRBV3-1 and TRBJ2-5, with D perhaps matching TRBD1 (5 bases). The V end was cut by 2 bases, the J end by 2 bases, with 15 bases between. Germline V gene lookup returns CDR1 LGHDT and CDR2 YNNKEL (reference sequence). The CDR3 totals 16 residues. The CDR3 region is CASSQITGRAQETQYF. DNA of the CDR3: TGTGCCAGCAGCCAAATAACAGGACGAGCACAAGAGACCCAGTACTTC.

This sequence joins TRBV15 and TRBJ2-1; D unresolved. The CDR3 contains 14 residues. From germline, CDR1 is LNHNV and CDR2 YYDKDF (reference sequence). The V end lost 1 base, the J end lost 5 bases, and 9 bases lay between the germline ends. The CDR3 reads CATSRVQEDNEQFF. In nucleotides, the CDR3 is TGTGCCACCAGCAGAGTTCAGGAAGACAATGAGCAGTTCTTC.

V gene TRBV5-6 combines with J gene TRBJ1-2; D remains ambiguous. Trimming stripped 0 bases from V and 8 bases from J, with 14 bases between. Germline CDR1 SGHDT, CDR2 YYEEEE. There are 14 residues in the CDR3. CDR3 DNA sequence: TGTGCCAGCAGCTTGGTGGGAACATGGGAGGGCTACACCTTC. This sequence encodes CASSLVGTWEGYTF.

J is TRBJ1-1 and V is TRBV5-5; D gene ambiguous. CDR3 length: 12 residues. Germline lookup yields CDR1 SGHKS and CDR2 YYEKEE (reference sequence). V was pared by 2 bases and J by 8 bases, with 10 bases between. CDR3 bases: TGTGCCAGCAGCTTTAATGTCAGGGAAGCTTTCTTT. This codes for CASSFNVREAFF. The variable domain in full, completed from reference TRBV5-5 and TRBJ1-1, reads DAGVTQSPTHLIKTRGQQVTLRCSPISGHKSVSWYQQVLGQGPQFIFQYYEKEERGRGNFPDRFSARQFPNYSSELNVNALLLGDSALYLCASSFNVREAFFGQGTRLTVV.

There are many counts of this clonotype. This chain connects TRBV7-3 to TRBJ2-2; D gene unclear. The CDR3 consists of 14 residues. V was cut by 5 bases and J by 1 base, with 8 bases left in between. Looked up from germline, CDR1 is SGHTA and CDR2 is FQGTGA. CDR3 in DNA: TGTGCCAGCAGCAAAAATAGGAACACCGGGGAGCTGTTTTTT. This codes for CASSKNRNTGELFF. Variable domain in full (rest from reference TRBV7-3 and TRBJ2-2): GAGVSQTPSNKVTEKGKYVELRCDPISGHTALYWYRQSLGQGPEFLIYFQGTGAADDSGLPNDRFFAVRPEGSVSTLKIQRTERGDSAVYLCASSKNRNTGELFFGEGSRLTVL.

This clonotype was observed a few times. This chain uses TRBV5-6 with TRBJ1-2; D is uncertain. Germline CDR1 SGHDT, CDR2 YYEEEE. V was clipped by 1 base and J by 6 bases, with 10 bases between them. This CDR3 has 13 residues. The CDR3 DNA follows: TGTGCCAGCAGCTTGACCCTCGGTAATGGCTACACCTTC. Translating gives CASSLTLGNGYTF. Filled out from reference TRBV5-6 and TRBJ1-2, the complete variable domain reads DAGVTQSPTHLIKTRGQQVTLRCSPKSGHDTVSWYQQALGQGPQFIFQYYEEEERQRGNFPDRFSGHQFPNYSSELNVNALLLGDSALYLCASSLTLGNGYTFGSGTRLTVV.

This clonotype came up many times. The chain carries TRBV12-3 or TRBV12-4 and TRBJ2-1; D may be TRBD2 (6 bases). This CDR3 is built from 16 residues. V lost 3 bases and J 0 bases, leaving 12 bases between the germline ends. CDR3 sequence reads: CASSFGDLSSYNEQFF. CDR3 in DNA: TGTGCCAGCAGTTTTGGGGACTTGAGCTCCTACAATGAGCAGTTCTTC.

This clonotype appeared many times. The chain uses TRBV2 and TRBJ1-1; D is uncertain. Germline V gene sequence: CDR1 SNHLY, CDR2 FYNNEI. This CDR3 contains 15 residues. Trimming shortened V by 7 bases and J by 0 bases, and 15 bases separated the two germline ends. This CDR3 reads CASTYPGRMNTEAFF. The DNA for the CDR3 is TGTGCCAGCACTTATCCCGGACGCATGAACACTGAAGCTTTCTTT.

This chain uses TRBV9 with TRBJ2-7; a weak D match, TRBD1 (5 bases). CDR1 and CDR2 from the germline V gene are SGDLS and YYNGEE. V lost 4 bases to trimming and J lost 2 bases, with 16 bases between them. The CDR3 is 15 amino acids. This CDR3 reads CASSLGLGPTYEQYF. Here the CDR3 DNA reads TGTGCCAGCAGCCTTGGTTTGGGGCCCACCTACGAGCAGTACTTC.

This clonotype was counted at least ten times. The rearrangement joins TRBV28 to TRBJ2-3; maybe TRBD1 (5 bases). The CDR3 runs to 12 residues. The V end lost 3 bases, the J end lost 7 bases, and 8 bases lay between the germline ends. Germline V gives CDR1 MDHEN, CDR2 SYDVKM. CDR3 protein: CASSFQGNTQYF. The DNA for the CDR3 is TGTGCCAGCAGTTTCCAGGGAAATACGCAGTATTTT. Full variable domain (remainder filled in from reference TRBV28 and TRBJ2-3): DVKVTQSSRYLVKRTGEKVFLECVQDMDHENMFWYRQDPGLGLRLIYFSYDVKMKEKGDIPEGYSVSREKKERFSLILESASTNQTSMYLCASSFQGNTQYFGPGTRLTVL.

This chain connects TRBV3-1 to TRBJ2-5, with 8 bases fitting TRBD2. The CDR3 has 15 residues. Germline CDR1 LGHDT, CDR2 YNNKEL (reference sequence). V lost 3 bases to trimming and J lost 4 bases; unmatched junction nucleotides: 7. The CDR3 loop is CASSHRTSGIETQYF. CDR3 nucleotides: TGTGCCAGCAGCCATCGAACTAGCGGAATAGAGACCCAGTACTTC.

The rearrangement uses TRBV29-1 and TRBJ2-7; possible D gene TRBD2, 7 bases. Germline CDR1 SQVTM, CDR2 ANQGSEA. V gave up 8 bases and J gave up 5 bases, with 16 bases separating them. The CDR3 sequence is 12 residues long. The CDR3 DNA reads TGCAGCACCCGAGGGGGGGCCCACGAGCAGTACTTC. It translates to CSTRGGAHEQYF.

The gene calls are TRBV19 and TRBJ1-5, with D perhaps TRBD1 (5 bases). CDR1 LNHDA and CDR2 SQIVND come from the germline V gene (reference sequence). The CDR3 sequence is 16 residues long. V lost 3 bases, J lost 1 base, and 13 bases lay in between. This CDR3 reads CASSISTDRSNQPQHF. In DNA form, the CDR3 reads TGTGCCAGTAGTATTAGTACAGACAGAAGCAATCAGCCCCAGCATTTT.

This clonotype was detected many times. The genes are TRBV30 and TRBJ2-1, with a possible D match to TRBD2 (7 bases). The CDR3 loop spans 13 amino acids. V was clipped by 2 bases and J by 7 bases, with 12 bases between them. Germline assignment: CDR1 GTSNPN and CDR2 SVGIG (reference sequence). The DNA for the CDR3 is TGTGCCTGGAGTTATAAGGGGGGGAATGAGCAGTTCTTC. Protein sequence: CAWSYKGGNEQFF. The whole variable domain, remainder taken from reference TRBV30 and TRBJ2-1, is SQTIHQWPATLVQPVGSPLSLECTVEGTSNPNLYWYRQAAGRGLQLLFYSVGIGQISSEVPQNLSASRPQDRQFILSSKKLLLSDSGFYLCAWSYKGGNEQFFGPGTRLTVL.